Sequencing of this T cell receptor beta chain was carried out in a study of control samples from healthy donors and cancer patients. Trimming cost V 1 base and J 10 bases; bases outside gene matches: 9. CDR1 is LNHDA, CDR2 SQIVND, per germline (reference sequence). This CDR3 comprises 16 residues. Measured with immunoSEQ multiplex PCR; TCRdb has only the in-frame clones, and not every one. The table lists about 100,000 clones, around 90% of them singletons. The sample consisted of blood. J is TRBJ2-1 and V is TRBV19, with 11 bases identical to TRBD2. The sequence was obtained from a man aged 25-45 years in good health. Here the CDR3 reads CASSIGLAGGQREQFF. CDR3 nucleotide sequence: TGTGCCAGTAGTATAGGGCTAGCGGGAGGACAGCGAGAGCAGTTCTTC.